Listed below are T cell receptor beta chains from one sample, sequenced in a study of glioma-infiltrating T cells after dendritic cell vaccination. TCRdb's copy holds only in-frame clones and misses some; the assay was immunoSEQ multiplex PCR. The sample lists about 73,000 clones, approximately 80% occurring once. Material: blood, obtained before dendritic cell vaccination. These receptors all stem from a human donor with glioblastoma. Each CDR3 is given with its conserved first and last residue. Fields, in order: clone size, D gene, J gene, V gene, CDR3 protein, CDR3 DNA. D genes are given only for firm matches. Not all rows give a size; the values are once, few, many and, for expanded clones, a class.

clone size: .
D gene: .
J gene: TRBJ1-1
V gene: TRBV7-8
CDR3 protein: CASSLTSTEAFF
CDR3 DNA: TGTGCCAGCAGCTTAACATCCACTGAAGCTTTCTTT

clone size: .
D gene: .
J gene: TRBJ1-1
V gene: TRBV6-1
CDR3 protein: CASSERRVGNTEAFF
CDR3 DNA: TGTGCCAGCAGTGAAAGGAGGGTCGGGAACACTGAAGCTTTCTTT

clone size: few
D gene: TRBD1
J gene: TRBJ1-2
V gene: TRBV4-1
CDR3 protein: CASSAGGFNYGYTF
CDR3 DNA: TGCGCCAGCAGCGCAGGGGGCTTTAACTATGGCTACACCTTC

clone size: .
D gene: .
J gene: TRBJ2-5
V gene: TRBV2
CDR3 protein: CASSVERSQGTQYF
CDR3 DNA: TGTGCCAGCAGTGTTGAGCGATCCCAGGGGACCCAGTACTTC

clone size: few
D gene: .
J gene: TRBJ1-4
V gene: TRBV5-4
CDR3 protein: CASSLDQNEKLFF
CDR3 DNA: TGTGCCAGCAGCTTGGATCAGAATGAAAAACTGTTTTTT

clone size: .
D gene: TRBD1
J gene: TRBJ1-3
V gene: TRBV19
CDR3 protein: CASTSRTGSLSSGNTIYF
CDR3 DNA: TGTGCCAGTACTAGTAGGACAGGTTCCCTCTCATCTGGAAACACCATATATTTT

clone size: .
D gene: .
J gene: TRBJ1-5
V gene: TRBV2
CDR3 protein: CASSSPGGGSNQPQHF
CDR3 DNA: TGTGCCAGCAGTTCTCCCGGCGGGGGCAGCAATCAGCCCCAGCATTTT

clone size: .
D gene: .
J gene: TRBJ2-7
V gene: TRBV6-5
CDR3 protein: CASSDSTAGYEQYF
CDR3 DNA: TGTGCCAGCAGTGATTCGACAGCCGGCTACGAGCAGTACTTC

clone size: .
D gene: .
J gene: TRBJ2-3
V gene: TRBV4-1
CDR3 protein: CASSQEAGNLPTDTQYF
CDR3 DNA: TGCGCCAGCAGCCAAGAGGCAGGGAACCTCCCCACAGATACGCAGTATTTT

clone size: few
D gene: .
J gene: TRBJ1-3
V gene: TRBV6-5
CDR3 protein: CASSPTPFSGNTIYF
CDR3 DNA: TGTGCCAGCAGTCCGACACCCTTCTCTGGAAACACCATATATTTT

clone size: .
D gene: .
J gene: TRBJ2-5
V gene: TRBV30
CDR3 protein: CAWSVLPPETQYF
CDR3 DNA: TGTGCCTGGAGTGTACTCCCCCCCGAGACCCAGTACTTC

clone size: .
D gene: .
J gene: TRBJ1-1
V gene: TRBV7-2
CDR3 protein: CASSSRQGPTEAFF
CDR3 DNA: TGTGCCAGCAGCTCCCGGCAGGGCCCCACTGAAGCTTTCTTT

clone size: .
D gene: .
J gene: TRBJ2-2
V gene: TRBV5-1
CDR3 protein: CASSWGHLNTGELFF
CDR3 DNA: TGCGCCAGCAGCTGGGGACACCTCAACACCGGGGAGCTGTTTTTT

clone size: .
D gene: .
J gene: TRBJ1-2
V gene: TRBV7-2
CDR3 protein: CASSYSLTGYGYTF
CDR3 DNA: TGTGCCAGCAGCTACTCATTGACAGGTTATGGCTACACCTTC

clone size: .
D gene: .
J gene: TRBJ2-5
V gene: TRBV18
CDR3 protein: CASSLQETQYF
CDR3 DNA: TGTGCCAGCTCTCTCCAAGAGACCCAGTACTTC

clone size: .
D gene: TRBD1
J gene: TRBJ2-1
V gene: TRBV29-1
CDR3 protein: CSVGGTGVYNEQFF
CDR3 DNA: TGCAGCGTTGGCGGGACAGGGGTATACAATGAGCAGTTCTTC

clone size: .
D gene: .
J gene: TRBJ2-1
V gene: TRBV15
CDR3 protein: CATSRGGEQFF
CDR3 DNA: TGTGCCACCAGCAGAGGCGGTGAGCAGTTCTTC

clone size: .
D gene: TRBD2
J gene: TRBJ2-1
V gene: TRBV7-7
CDR3 protein: CASSCCLAGNSYNEQFF
CDR3 DNA: TGTGCTAGCAGCTGTTGTCTAGCGGGCAACTCCTACAATGAGCAGTTCTTC

clone size: .
D gene: TRBD2
J gene: TRBJ2-3
V gene: TRBV5-1
CDR3 protein: CASSLELSGGPEADTQYF
CDR3 DNA: TGCGCCAGCAGCTTGGAACTTAGCGGGGGGCCTGAAGCAGATACGCAGTATTTT

clone size: .
D gene: TRBD1
J gene: TRBJ2-3
V gene: TRBV5-4
CDR3 protein: CASSSKGAPTDTQYF
CDR3 DNA: TGTGCCAGCAGCTCAAAGGGGGCACCCACAGATACGCAGTATTTT

clone size: .
D gene: .
J gene: TRBJ1-1
V gene: TRBV4-1
CDR3 protein: CASSPSPTVMNTEAFF
CDR3 DNA: TGCGCCAGCAGCCCAAGCCCAACAGTAATGAACACTGAAGCTTTCTTT

clone size: .
D gene: .
J gene: TRBJ1-5
V gene: TRBV7-9
CDR3 protein: CASSLTTNQPQHF
CDR3 DNA: TGTGCCAGCAGCCTGACAACTAATCAGCCCCAGCATTTT

clone size: .
D gene: .
J gene: TRBJ1-6
V gene: TRBV27
CDR3 protein: CASSGAYSSSYNSPLHF
CDR3 DNA: TGTGCCAGCAGTGGTGCCTACAGCAGCTCCTATAATTCACCCCTCCACTTT

clone size: .
D gene: .
J gene: TRBJ1-2
V gene: TRBV11-2
CDR3 protein: CASSLGSHYGYTF
CDR3 DNA: TGTGCCAGCAGCTTAGGTTCTCACTATGGCTACACCTTC

clone size: once
D gene: TRBD1
J gene: TRBJ2-2
V gene: TRBV30
CDR3 protein: CAWRQGAGELFF
CDR3 DNA: TGTGCCTGGAGACAGGGGGCCGGGGAGCTGTTTTTT

clone size: .
D gene: .
J gene: TRBJ2-2
V gene: TRBV1
CDR3 protein: CTSSPQLLLAGASPNTGELFF
CDR3 DNA: TGCACCAGCAGCCCCCAACTTCTACTAGCGGGGGCCTCTCCGAACACCGGGGAGCTGTTTTTT

clone size: .
D gene: .
J gene: TRBJ2-7
V gene: TRBV5-6
CDR3 protein: CASSLVGGSSYEQYF
CDR3 DNA: TGTGCCAGCAGCTTGGTAGGGGGAAGCTCTTACGAGCAGTACTTC

clone size: .
D gene: TRBD1
J gene: TRBJ1-5
V gene: TRBV9
CDR3 protein: CASSVTGIKDQPQHF
CDR3 DNA: TGTGCCAGCAGCGTGACAGGGATAAAGGATCAGCCCCAGCATTTT

clone size: .
D gene: .
J gene: TRBJ1-1
V gene: TRBV28
CDR3 protein: CASSLGQDTFF
CDR3 DNA: TGTGCCAGCAGTTTAGGTCAGGACACTTTCTTT

clone size: .
D gene: TRBD2
J gene: TRBJ2-2
V gene: TRBV19
CDR3 protein: CAIGLAGGTGELFF
CDR3 DNA: TGTGCCATTGGACTAGCGGGAGGCACCGGGGAGCTGTTTTTT

clone size: .
D gene: .
J gene: TRBJ2-1
V gene: TRBV6-5
CDR3 protein: CASRRPGDSYNEQFF
CDR3 DNA: TGTGCCAGCAGACGCCCGGGGGACTCCTACAATGAGCAGTTCTTC

clone size: .
D gene: .
J gene: TRBJ2-1
V gene: TRBV19
CDR3 protein: CASSIYPSLNNEQFF
CDR3 DNA: TGTGCCAGTAGTATATATCCGAGCTTAAACAATGAGCAGTTCTTC

clone size: .
D gene: .
J gene: TRBJ2-2
V gene: TRBV5-1
CDR3 protein: CASSLRDSRNTGELFF
CDR3 DNA: TGCGCCAGCAGCCTGCGGGACAGTAGAAACACCGGGGAGCTGTTTTTT

clone size: .
D gene: .
J gene: TRBJ1-1
V gene: TRBV18
CDR3 protein: CASSESGLNTEAFF
CDR3 DNA: TGTGCCAGCTCAGAATCAGGGTTGAACACTGAAGCTTTCTTT

clone size: .
D gene: TRBD2
J gene: TRBJ2-1
V gene: TRBV19
CDR3 protein: CASSIAGGRVSYNEQFF
CDR3 DNA: TGTGCCAGTAGTATAGCGGGCGGGAGGGTCTCCTACAATGAGCAGTTCTTC

clone size: .
D gene: TRBD1
J gene: TRBJ1-1
V gene: TRBV19
CDR3 protein: CASLRQGTEAFF
CDR3 DNA: TGTGCCAGTCTAAGACAGGGGACTGAAGCTTTCTTT

clone size: .
D gene: TRBD2
J gene: TRBJ2-1
V gene: TRBV6-1
CDR3 protein: CASSELKRGYNEQFF
CDR3 DNA: TGTGCCAGCAGTGAACTCAAGCGGGGCTACAATGAGCAGTTCTTC